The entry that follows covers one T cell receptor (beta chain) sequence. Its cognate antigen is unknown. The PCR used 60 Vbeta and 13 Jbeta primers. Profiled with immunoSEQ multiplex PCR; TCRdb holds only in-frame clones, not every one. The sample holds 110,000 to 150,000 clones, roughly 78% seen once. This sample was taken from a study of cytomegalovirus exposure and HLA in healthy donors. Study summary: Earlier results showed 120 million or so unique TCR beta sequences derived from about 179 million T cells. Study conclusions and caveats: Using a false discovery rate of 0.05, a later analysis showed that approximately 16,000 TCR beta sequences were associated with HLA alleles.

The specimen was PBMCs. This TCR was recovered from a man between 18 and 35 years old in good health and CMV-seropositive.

For the CDR3, the DNA is TGCGCCAGCAGCCAAGAACCTAGCGGGAGGGGGATAGCAGAGACCCAGTACTTC. It is translated as CASSQEPSGRGIAETQYF. The chain links TRBV4-1 to TRBJ2-5; 12 nucleotides match TRBD2. This CDR3 comprises 18 residues. Looked up from germline, CDR1 is MGHRA and CDR2 is YSYEKL. V gave up 0 bases and J gave up 4 bases; unmatched junction bases: 9.